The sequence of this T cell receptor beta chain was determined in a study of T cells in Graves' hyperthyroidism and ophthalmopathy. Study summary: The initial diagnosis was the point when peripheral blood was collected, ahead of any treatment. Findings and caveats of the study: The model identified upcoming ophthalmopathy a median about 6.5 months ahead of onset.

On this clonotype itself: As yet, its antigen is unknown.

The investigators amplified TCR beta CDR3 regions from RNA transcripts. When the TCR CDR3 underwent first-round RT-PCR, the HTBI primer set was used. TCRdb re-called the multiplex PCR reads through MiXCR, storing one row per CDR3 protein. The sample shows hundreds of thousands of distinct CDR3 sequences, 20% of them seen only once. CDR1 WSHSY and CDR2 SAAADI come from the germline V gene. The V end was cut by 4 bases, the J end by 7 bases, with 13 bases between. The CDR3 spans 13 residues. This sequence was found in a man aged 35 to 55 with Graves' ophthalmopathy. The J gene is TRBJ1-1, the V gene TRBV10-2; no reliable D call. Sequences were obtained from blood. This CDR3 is CASSVNTKFEAFF. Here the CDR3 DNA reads TGCGCCAGCAGTGTCAATACTAAGTTTGAAGCTTTCTTT.